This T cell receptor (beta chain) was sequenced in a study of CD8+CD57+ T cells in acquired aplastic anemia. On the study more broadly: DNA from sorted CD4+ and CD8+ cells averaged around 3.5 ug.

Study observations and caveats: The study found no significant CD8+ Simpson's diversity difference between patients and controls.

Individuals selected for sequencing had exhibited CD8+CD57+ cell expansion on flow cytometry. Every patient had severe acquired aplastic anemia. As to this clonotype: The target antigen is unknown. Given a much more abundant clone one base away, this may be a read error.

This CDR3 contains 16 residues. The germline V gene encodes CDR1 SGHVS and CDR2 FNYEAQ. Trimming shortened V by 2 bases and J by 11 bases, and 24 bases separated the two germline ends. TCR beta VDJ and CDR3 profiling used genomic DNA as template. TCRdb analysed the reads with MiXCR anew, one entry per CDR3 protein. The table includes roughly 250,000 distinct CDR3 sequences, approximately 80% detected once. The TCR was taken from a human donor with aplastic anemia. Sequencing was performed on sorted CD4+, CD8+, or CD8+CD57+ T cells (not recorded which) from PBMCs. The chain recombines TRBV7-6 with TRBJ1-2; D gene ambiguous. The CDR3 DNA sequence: TGTGCCAGCAGCTTACCCCCCACAGATACGCAGTATTTTTACACCTTC. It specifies CASSLPPTDTQYFYTF.